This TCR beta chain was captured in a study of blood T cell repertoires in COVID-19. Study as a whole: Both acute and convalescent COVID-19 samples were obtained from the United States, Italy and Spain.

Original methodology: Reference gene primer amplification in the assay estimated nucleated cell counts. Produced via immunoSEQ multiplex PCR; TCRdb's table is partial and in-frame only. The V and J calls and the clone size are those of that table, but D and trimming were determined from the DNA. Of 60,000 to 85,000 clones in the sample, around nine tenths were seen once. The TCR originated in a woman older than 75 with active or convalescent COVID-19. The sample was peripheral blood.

The CDR3 DNA sequence: TGTGCCACCCGACGGACTCCGATCTATGGCTACACCTTC. Amino acids: CATRRTPIYGYTF. The chain uses TRBV19 and TRBJ1-2, with unresolved D. The CDR3 extends over 13 amino acids. Germline CDR1 LNHDA, CDR2 SQIVND (reference sequence). Deletions cut 10 bases from V and 4 bases from J, with 16 bases between. Using reference TRBV19 and TRBJ1-2 for the parts outside the CDR3, the full variable domain is DGGITQSPKYLFRKEGQNVTLSCEQNLNHDAMYWYRQDPGQGLRLIYYSQIVNDFQKGDIAEGYSVSREKKESFPLTVTSAQKNPTAFYLCATRRTPIYGYTFGSGTRLTVV.